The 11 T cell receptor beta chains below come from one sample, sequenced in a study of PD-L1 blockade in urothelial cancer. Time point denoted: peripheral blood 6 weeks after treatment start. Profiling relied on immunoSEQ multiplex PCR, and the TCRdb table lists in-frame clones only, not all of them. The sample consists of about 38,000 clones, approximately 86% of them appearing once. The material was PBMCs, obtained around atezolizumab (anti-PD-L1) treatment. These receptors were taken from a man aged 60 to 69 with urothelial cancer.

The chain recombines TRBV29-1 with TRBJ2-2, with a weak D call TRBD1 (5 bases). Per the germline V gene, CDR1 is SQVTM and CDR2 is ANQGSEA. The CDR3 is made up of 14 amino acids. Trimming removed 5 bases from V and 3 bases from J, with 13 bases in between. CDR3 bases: TGCAGCGTTCAGGGCGGCACCTACACCGGGGAGCTGTTTTTT. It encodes CSVQGGTYTGELFF.

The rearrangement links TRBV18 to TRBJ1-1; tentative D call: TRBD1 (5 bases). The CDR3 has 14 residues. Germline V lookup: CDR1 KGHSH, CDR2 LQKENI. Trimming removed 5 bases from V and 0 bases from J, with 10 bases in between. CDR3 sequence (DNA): TGTGCCAGCTCATCTAACAGGATGAACACTGAAGCTTTCTTT. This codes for CASSSNRMNTEAFF.

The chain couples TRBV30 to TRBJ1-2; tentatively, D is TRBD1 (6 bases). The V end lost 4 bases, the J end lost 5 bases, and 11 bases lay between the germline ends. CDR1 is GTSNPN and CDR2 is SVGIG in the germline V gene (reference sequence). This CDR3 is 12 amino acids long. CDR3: CAWTPQGYGYTF. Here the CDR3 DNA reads TGTGCCTGGACACCTCAGGGGTATGGCTACACCTTC.

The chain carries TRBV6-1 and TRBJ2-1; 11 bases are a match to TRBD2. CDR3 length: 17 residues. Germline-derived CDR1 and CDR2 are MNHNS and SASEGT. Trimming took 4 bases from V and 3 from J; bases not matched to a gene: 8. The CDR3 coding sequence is TGTGCCAGCAGTGGAAGGTTAGCGGGAGGGATCTACAATGAGCAGTTCTTC. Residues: CASSGRLAGGIYNEQFF.

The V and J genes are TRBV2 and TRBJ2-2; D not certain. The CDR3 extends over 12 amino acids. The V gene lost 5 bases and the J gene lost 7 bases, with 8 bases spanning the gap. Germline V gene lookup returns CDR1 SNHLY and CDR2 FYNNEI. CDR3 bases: TGTGCCAGCAGTAGCAAAATCGGGGAGCTGTTTTTT. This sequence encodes CASSSKIGELFF. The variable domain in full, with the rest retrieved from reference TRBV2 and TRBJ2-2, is EPEVTQTPSHQVTQMGQEVILRCVPISNHLYFYWYRQILGQKVEFLVSFYNNEISEKSEIFDDQFSVERPDGSNFTLKIRSTKLEDSAMYFCASSSKIGELFFGEGSRLTVL.

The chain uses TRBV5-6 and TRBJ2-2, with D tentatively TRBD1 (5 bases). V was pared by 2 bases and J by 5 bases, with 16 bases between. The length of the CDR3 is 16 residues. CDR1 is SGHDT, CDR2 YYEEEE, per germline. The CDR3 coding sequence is TGTGCCAGCAGCTTCCTGGACATGCCGTGGACCGGGGAGCTGTTTTTT. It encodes CASSFLDMPWTGELFF.

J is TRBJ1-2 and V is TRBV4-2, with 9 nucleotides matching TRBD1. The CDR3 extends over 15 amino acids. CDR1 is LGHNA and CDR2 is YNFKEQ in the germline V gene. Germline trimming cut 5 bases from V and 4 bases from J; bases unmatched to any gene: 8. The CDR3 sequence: CASSIRGQGSYGYTF. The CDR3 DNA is TGTGCCAGCAGCATAAGAGGACAGGGGAGCTATGGCTACACCTTC.

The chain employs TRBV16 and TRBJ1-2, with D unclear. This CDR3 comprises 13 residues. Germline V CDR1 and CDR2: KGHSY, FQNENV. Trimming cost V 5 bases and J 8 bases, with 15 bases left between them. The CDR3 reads CASSGRGVSGYTF. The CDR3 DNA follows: TGTGCCAGCAGCGGACGGGGAGTTTCCGGCTACACCTTC.

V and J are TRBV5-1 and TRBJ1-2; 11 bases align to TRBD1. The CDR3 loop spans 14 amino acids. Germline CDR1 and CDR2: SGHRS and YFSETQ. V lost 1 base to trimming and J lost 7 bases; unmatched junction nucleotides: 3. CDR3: CASSLSGTGGGYTF. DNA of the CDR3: TGCGCCAGCAGCTTGTCTGGGACAGGGGGTGGCTACACCTTC.

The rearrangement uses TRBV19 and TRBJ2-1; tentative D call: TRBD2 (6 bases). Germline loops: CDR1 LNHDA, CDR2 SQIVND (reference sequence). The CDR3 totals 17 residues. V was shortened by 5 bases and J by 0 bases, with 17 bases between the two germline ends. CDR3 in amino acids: CASSPGRPRSSYNEQFF. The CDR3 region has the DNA TGTGCCAGTAGTCCGGGGAGGCCAAGGAGCTCCTACAATGAGCAGTTCTTC.

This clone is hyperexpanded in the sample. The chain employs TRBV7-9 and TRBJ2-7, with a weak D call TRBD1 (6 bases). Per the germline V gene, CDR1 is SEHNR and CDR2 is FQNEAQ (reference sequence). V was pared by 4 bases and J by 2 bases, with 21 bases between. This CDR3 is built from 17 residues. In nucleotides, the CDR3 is TGTGCCAGCAGCTCTGGGGATGGCAGGGGAATCGCCTACGAGCAGTACTTC. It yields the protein CASSSGDGRGIAYEQYF.